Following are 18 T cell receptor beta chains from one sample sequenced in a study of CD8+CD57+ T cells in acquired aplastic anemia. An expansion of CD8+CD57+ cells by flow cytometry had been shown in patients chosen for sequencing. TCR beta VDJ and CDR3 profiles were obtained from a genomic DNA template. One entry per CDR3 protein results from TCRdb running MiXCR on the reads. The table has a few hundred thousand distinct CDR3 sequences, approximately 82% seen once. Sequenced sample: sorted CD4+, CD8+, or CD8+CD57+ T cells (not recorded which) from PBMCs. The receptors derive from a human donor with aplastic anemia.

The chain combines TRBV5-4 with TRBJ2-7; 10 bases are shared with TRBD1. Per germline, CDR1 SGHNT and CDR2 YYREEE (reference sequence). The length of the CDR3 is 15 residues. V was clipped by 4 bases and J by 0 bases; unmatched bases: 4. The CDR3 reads CASSGGQGCSYEQYV. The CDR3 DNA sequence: TGTGCCAGCAGCGGGGGACAGGGGTGCTCCTACGAGCAGTACGTC.

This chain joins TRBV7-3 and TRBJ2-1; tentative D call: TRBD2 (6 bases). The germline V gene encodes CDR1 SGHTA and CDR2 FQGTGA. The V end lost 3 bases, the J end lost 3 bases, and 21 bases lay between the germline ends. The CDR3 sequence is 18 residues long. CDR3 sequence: CASSFTEPGDSRYNEQFF. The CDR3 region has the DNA TGTGCCAGCAGCTTCACAGAGCCCGGGGACTCCCGCTACAATGAGCAGTTCTTC.

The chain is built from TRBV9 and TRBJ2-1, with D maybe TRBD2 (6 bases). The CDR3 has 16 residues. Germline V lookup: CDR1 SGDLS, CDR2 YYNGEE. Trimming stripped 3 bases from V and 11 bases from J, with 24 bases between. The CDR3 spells CASSGGKSEGGNKQFF. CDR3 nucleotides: TGTGCCAGCAGCGGTGGGAAAAGCGAGGGAGGAAACAAGCAGTTCTTC. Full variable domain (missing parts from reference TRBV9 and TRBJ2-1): DSGVTQTPKHLITATGQRVTLRCSPRSGDLSVYWYQQSLDQGLQFLIQYYNGEERAKGNILERFSAQQFPDLHSELNLSSLELGDSALYFCASSGGKSEGGNKQFFGPGTRLTVL.

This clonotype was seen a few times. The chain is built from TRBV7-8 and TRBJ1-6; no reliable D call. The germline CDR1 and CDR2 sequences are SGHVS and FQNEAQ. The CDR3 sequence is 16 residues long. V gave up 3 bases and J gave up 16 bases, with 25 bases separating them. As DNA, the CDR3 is TGTGCCAGCAGCTTGGCGGGAGGCGGCGATACGCAGCATCTCCACTTT. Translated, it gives CASSLAGGGDTQHLHF.

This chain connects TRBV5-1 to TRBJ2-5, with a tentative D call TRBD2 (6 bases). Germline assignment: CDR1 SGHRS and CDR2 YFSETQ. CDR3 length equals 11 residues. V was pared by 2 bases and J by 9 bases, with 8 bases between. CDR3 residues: CASSFREAQYF. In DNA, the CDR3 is TGCGCCAGCAGCTTTAGGGAGGCCCAGTACTTC.

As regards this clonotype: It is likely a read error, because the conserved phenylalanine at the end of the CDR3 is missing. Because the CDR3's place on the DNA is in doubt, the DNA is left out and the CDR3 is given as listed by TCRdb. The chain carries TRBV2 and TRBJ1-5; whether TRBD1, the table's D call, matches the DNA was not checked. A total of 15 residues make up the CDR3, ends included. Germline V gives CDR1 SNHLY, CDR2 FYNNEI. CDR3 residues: CASGVGGTDTQYQHP.

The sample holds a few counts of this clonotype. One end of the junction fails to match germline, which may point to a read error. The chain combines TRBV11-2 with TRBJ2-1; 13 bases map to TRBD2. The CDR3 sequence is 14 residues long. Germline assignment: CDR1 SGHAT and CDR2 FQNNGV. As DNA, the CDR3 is TGTGGCAGCAAGACTAGCGGGGGGAGCGATGAGCAGTTCTTC. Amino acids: CGSKTSGGSDEQFF.

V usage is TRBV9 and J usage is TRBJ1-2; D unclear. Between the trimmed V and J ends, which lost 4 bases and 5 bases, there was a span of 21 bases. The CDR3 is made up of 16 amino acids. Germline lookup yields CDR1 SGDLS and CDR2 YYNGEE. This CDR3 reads CASSLETDGLVYGYTF. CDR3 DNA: TGTGCCAGCAGCTTGGAGACTGACGGACTCGTATATGGCTACACCTTC.

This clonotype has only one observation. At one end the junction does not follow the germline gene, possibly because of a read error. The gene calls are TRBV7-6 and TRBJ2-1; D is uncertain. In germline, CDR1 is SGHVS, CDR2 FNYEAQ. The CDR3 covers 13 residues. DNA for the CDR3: TGTGCCAGCAGCTTATCCCCACCAAATGCGCAGTTCTTC. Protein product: CASSLSPPNAQFF.

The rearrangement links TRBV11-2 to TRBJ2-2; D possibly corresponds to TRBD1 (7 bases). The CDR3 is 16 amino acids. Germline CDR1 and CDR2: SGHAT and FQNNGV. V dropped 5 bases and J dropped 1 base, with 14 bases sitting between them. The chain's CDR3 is CASSLQQGGNTGELFF. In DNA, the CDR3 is TGTGCCAGCAGCCTACAGCAGGGGGGGAACACCGGGGAGCTGTTTTTT.

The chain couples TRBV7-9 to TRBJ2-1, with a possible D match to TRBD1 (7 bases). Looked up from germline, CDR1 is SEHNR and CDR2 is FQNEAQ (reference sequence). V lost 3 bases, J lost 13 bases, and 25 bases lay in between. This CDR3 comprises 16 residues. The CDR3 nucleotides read TGTGCCAGCAGCTTTCAGGGGGGCACCGGGGAGCTGTATCAGTTCTTC. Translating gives CASSFQGGTGELYQFF.

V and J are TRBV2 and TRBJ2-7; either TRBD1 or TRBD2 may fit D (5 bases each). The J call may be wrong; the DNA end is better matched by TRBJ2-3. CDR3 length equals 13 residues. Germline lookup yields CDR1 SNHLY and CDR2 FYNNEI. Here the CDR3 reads CASSQRGTEKQYF. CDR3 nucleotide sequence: TGTGCCAGTAGTCAACGGGGCACGGAAAAGCAGTATTTT.

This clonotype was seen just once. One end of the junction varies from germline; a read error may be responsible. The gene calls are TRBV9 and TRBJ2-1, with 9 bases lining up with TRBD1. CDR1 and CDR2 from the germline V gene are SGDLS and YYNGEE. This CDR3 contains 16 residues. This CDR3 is CATSVQKTGGGEQQFF. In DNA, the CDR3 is TGTGCCACCAGCGTCCAGAAAACAGGGGGCGGAGAGCAGCAGTTCTTC.

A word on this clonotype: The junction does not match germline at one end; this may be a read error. Here the CDR3 reads CASSSGRGAGYFGQCF. Here the CDR3 DNA reads TGTGCCAGCAGCTCCGGAAGAGGCGCGGGGTATTTTGGGCAGTGCTTC. The chain recombines TRBV2 with TRBJ2-1, with TRBD2 as a possible D gene (6 bases). This CDR3 spans 16 amino acids. CDR1 is SNHLY and CDR2 is FYNNEI in the germline V gene.

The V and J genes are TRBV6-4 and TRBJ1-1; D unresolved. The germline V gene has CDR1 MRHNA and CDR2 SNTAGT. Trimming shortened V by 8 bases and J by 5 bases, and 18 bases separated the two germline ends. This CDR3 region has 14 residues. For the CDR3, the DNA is TGTGCCAGCGGGAAGGGTGGGGAGTGGACTGAAGCTTTCTTT. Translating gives CASGKGGEWTEAFF.

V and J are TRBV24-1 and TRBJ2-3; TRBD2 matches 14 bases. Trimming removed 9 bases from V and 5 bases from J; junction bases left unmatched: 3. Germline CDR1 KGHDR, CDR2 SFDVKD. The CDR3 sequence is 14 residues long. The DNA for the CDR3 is TGTGCCACCGGGACTAGCGGGAGCGGAGATACGCAGTATTTT. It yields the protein CATGTSGSGDTQYF.

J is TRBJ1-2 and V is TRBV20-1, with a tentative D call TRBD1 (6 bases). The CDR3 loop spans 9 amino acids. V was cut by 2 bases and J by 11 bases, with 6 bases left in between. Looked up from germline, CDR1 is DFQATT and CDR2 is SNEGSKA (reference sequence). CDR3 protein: CSARQGYTF. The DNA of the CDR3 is TGCAGTGCTAGACAGGGGTACACCTTC.

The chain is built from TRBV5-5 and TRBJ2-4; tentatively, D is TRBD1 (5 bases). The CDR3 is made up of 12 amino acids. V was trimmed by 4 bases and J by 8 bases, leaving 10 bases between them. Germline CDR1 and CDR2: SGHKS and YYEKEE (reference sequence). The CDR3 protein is CASSGSQDIQYF. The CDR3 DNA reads TGTGCCAGCAGCGGATCACAGGACATTCAGTACTTC.